One and the same sample provided the 3 T cell receptor beta chains below, sequenced in a study of blood T cells in healthy people across ages. It was with a sample-barcoded 5' primer and a J-beta primer mix that a second PCR of roughly 7 to 12 cycles was run. One entry per CDR3 protein, called by TCRdb with MiXCR from the 5' RACE reads. The sample has hundreds of thousands of distinct CDR3 sequences, 25% to 30% seen once. The sequencing sample was made of blood. These receptors were collected from a woman older than 75 in good health.

In this sample, this clonotype turned up many times. The chain links TRBV20-1 to TRBJ2-1, with D perhaps matching TRBD2 (7 bases). The CDR3 length is 14 residues. Germline assignment: CDR1 DFQATT and CDR2 SNEGSKA (reference sequence). With 5 bases removed from V and 2 bases from J, the gap between germline ends came to 13 bases. CDR3 amino acids: CSASRGPTYNEQFF. DNA of the CDR3: TGCAGTGCTTCGCGGGGGCCGACCTACAATGAGCAGTTCTTC.

Concerning this clonotype: The junction departs from germline at one end; a sequencing error may be responsible. The CDR3 spells CASSLAGPSNRPQHF. The CDR3 DNA follows: TGTGCCAGCAGTTTAGCAGGGCCTAGCAATCGGCCCCAGCATTTT. The chain couples TRBV12-3 or TRBV12-4 to TRBJ1-5; D remains unclear. There are 15 residues in the CDR3.

Of note for this clonotype: This may stem from a read error, because a much larger clone lies one nucleotide away. J is TRBJ2-1 and V is TRBV9, with TRBD1 as a possible D gene (6 bases). The J call may be incorrect, as the DNA end agrees better with TRBJ2-7. CDR3 length: 19 amino acids. The germline CDR1 and CDR2 sequences are SGDLS and YYNGEE. The CDR3 DNA follows: TGTGCCAGCAGCGGGGCGCCCCTGACTGGGACATCCTCCTACAATGAGCAGTACTTC. Protein sequence: CASSGAPLTGTSSYNEQYF.